The rows below give T cell receptor beta chains drawn from one sample of a study of blood T cell repertoires in COVID-19. TCRdb's copy holds only in-frame clones and misses some; the assay was immunoSEQ multiplex PCR. The table shows around 290,000 clones, with around nine tenths occurring only once. The sequencing sample was made of peripheral blood. The receptors stem from a man aged 40-55 years with acute or convalescent COVID-19. The CDR3 runs from the conserved cysteine through the conserved F or W. A D gene is named only where the DNA matches it firmly. Clone size, where shown, is once, few, many, or a class for clones that have expanded.

abundance | d_gene | j_gene | v_gene | CDR3nt | CDR3aa
NA | TRBD1 | TRBJ2-7 | TRBV3-1/TRBV3-2 | TGTGCCAGCAGCGGGACAGGAGGCTCCTACGAGCAGTACTTC | CASSGTGGSYEQYF
NA | NA | TRBJ2-2 | TRBV19 | TGTGCCAGTACCCCCCGAGGAGGGATCACCGGGGAGCTGTTTTTT | CASTPRGGITGELFF
NA | NA | TRBJ1-2 | TRBV12-3/TRBV12-4 | TGTGCCAGCAGTTTCACCGGGGTCTATGGCTACACCTTC | CASSFTGVYGYTF
NA | TRBD1 | TRBJ2-7 | TRBV19 | TGTGCCAGTAGTAAAGACAGGGGACCGGACGAGCAGTACTTC | CASSKDRGPDEQYF
NA | NA | TRBJ2-7 | TRBV27 | TGTGCCAGCAGTTGGAGGGGGCTGGGAGAGCAGTACTTC | CASSWRGLGEQYF
NA | TRBD1 | TRBJ1-1 | TRBV4-1 | TGCGCCAGCAGCCACCCGACAGGGAAGGGTGAAGCTTTCTTT | CASSHPTGKGEAFF
NA | TRBD1 | TRBJ1-2 | TRBV10-1 | TGCGCCAGCAGTGAGTCGAGGGACAGGGACTATGGCTACACCTTC | CASSESRDRDYGYTF
NA | TRBD1 | TRBJ2-2 | TRBV5-8 | TGTGCCAGCAGCAGGGGACAGGGGATATCGGGCACCGGGGAGCTGTTTTTT | CASSRGQGISGTGELFF
NA | NA | TRBJ2-7 | TRBV2 | TGTGCCAGCAGTGAAGCGCTCGGGTACGAGCAGTACTTC | CASSEALGYEQYF
NA | TRBD1 | TRBJ1-2 | TRBV5-1 | TGCGCCAGCAGCTTGGGACAGGGCCCCCCCTATGGCTACACCTTC | CASSLGQGPPYGYTF
NA | NA | TRBJ1-1 | TRBV2 | TGTGCCAGCAGTGCAATTCCTCCGGGGGGAGCTTTCTTT | CASSAIPPGGAFF
NA | NA | TRBJ1-1 | TRBV6-5 | TGTGCCAGCAGTTTAACAGGGACGGGCACTGAAGCTTTCTTT | CASSLTGTGTEAFF
NA | TRBD2 | TRBJ2-1 | TRBV7-2 | TGTGCCAGCAGCTTAGGCGGGGGGGGCTCCTACAATGAGCAGTTCTTC | CASSLGGGGSYNEQFF
NA | TRBD1 | TRBJ2-4 | TRBV5-6 | TGTGCCAGCAGCTCGGGACAGGGAGGGAACATTCAGTACTTC | CASSSGQGGNIQYF
few | TRBD2 | TRBJ2-3 | TRBV24-1 | TGTGCCACCAGTGATTTAGCGGGGGGGCCAGGGGCGCAGTATTTT | CATSDLAGGPGAQYF
NA | TRBD1 | TRBJ2-7 | TRBV11-2 | TGTGCCAGCAGCGCCACCGGGACAGGGGGAGATCTAACCTACGAGCAGTACTTC | CASSATGTGGDLTYEQYF
NA | NA | TRBJ1-1 | TRBV7-9 | TGTGCCAGCAGTTTATTGGGGGGTCAGACTGAAGCTTTCTTT | CASSLLGGQTEAFF
once | NA | TRBJ1-5 | TRBV6-5 | TGTGCCAGTACGACAGGTTCCAATCAGCCCCAGCATTTT | CASTTGSNQPQHF
NA | NA | TRBJ1-1 | TRBV5-1 | TGCGCCAGTGGACTTCCTCCCAACACTGAAGCTTTCTTT | CASGLPPNTEAFF
few | TRBD1 | TRBJ1-3 | TRBV5-1 | TGCGCCAGCAGCTTGGCCGGGACAGGGTATGGAAACACCATATATTTT | CASSLAGTGYGNTIYF
once | NA | TRBJ1-2 | TRBV3-1/TRBV3-2 | TGTGCCAGCAGCCTGGCTTTAAGCAGGATAAACTATGGCTACACCTTC | CASSLALSRINYGYTF
NA | NA | TRBJ2-3 | TRBV2 | TGTGCCACCCAGGGGTGGCCCACAGATACGCAGTATTTT | CATQGWPTDTQYF
NA | NA | TRBJ1-2 | TRBV12-5 | TGTGCTAGTGGTAAAGGGGGACCTGGGAACGGCTACACCTTC | CASGKGGPGNGYTF
few | NA | TRBJ1-5 | TRBV24-1 | TGTGCCACCAGTGAGGCCGACAGGTCCCTAGGGCCCCAGCATTTT | CATSEADRSLGPQHF
NA | TRBD1 | TRBJ1-3 | TRBV5-1 | TGCGCCAGCAGCTTTGGGACAGCTGGAAACACCATATATTTT | CASSFGTAGNTIYF